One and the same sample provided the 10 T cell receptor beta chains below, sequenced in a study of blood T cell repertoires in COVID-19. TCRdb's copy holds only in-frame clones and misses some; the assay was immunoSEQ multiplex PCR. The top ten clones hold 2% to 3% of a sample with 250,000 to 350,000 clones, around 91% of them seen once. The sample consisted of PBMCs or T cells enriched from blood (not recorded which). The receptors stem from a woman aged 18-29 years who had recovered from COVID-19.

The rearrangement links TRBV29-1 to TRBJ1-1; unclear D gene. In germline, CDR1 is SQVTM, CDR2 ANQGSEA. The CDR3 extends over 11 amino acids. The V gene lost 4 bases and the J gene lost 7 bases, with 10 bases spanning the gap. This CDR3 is CSVVIVGEAFF. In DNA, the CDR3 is TGCAGCGTTGTTATAGTCGGTGAAGCTTTCTTT.

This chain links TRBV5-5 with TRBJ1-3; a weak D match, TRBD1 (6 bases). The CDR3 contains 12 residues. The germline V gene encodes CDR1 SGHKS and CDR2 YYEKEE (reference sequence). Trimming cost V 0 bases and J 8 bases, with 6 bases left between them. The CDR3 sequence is CASSLDRDTIYF. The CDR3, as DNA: TGTGCCAGCAGCTTGGACAGGGACACCATATATTTT.

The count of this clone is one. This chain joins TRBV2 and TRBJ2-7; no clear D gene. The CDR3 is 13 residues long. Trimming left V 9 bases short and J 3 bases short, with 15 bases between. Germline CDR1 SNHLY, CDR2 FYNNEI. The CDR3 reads CARSLQRFYEQYF. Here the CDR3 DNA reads TGTGCCAGAAGTTTACAGAGATTCTACGAGCAGTACTTC. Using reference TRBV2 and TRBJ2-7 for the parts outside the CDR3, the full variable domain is EPEVTQTPSHQVTQMGQEVILRCVPISNHLYFYWYRQILGQKVEFLVSFYNNEISEKSEIFDDQFSVERPDGSNFTLKIRSTKLEDSAMYFCARSLQRFYEQYFGPGTRLTVT.

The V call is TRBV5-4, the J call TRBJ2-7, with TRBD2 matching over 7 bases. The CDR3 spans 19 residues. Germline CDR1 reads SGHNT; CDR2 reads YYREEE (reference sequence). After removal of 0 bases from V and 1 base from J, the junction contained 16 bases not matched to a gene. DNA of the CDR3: TGTGCCAGCAGCTTGGGTGTAGAGGGGCGGGGGACTGTGTCCTACGAGCAGTACTTC. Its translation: CASSLGVEGRGTVSYEQYF.

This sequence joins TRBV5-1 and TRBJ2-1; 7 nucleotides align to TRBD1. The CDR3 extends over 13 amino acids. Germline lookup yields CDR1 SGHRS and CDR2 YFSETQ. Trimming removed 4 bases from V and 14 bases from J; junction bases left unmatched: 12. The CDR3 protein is CASSGTVYEPEFF. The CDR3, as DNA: TGCGCCAGCAGCGGGACAGTATACGAGCCGGAGTTCTTC.

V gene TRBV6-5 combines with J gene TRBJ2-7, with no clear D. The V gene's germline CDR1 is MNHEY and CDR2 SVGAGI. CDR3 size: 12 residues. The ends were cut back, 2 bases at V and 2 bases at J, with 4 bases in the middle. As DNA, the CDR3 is TGTGCCAGCAGTTACGGGCCCTACGAGCAGTACTTC. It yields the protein CASSYGPYEQYF.

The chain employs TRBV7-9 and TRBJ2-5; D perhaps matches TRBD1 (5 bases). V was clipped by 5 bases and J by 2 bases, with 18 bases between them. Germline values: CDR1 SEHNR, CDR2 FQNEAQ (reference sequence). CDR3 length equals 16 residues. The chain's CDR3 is CASSRSTRQGQETQYF. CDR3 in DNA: TGTGCCAGCAGCCGCAGCACGCGGCAGGGTCAAGAGACCCAGTACTTC. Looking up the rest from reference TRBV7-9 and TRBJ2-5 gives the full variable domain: DTGVSQNPRHKITKRGQNVTFRCDPISEHNRLYWYRQTLGQGPEFLTYFQNEAQLEKSRLLSDRFSAERPKGSFSTLEIQRTEQGDSAMYLCASSRSTRQGQETQYFGPGTRLLVL.

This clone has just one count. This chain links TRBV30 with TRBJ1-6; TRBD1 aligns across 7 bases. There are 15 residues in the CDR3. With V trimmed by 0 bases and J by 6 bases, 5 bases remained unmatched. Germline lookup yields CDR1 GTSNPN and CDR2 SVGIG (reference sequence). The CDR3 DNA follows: TGTGCCTGGAGTGTTTCCGGGACAGCTAATTCACCCCTCCACTTT. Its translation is CAWSVSGTANSPLHF. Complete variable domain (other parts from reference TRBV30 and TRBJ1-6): SQTIHQWPATLVQPVGSPLSLECTVEGTSNPNLYWYRQAAGRGLQLLFYSVGIGQISSEVPQNLSASRPQDRQFILSSKKLLLSDSGFYLCAWSVSGTANSPLHFGNGTRLTVT.

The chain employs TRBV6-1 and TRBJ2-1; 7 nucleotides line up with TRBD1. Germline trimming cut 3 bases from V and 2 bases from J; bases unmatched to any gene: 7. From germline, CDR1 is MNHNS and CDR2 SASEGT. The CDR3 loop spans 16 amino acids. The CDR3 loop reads CASSEGQFVPYNEQFF. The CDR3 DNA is TGTGCCAGCAGTGAGGGACAGTTCGTCCCCTACAATGAGCAGTTCTTC.

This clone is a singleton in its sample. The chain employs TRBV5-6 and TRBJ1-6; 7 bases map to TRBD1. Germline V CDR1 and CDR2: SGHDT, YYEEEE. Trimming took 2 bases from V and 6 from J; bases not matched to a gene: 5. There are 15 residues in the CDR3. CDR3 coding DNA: TGTGCCAGCAGCTTACCGGCAGGGGGTAATTCACCCCTCCACTTT. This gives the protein CASSLPAGGNSPLHF.